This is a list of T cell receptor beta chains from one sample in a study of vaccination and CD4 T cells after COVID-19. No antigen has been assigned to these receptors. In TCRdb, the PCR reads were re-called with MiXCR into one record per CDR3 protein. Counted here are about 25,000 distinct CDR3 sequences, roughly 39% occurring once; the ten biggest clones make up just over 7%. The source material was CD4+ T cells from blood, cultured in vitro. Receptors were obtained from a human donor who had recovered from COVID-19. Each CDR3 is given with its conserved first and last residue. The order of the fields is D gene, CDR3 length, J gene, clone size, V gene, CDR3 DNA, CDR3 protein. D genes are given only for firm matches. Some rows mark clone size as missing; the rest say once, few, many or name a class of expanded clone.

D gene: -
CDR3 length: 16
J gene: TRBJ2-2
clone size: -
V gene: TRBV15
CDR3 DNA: TGTGTCACCCGGGAGGCAGGGGGCGTAGGGACCGGGGAGCTGTTTTTT
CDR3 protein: CVTREAGGVGTGELFF

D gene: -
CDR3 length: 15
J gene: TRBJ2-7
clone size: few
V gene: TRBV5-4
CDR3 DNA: TGTGCCAGCAGCTTGGCGGCTAGCGTCGGCGACGAGCAGTACTTC
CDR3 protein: CASSLAASVGDEQYF

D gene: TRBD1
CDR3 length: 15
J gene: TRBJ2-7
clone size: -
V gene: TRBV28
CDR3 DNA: TGTGCCAGCAGTTTTTCCGGGACAGGGGATTACGAGCAGTACTTC
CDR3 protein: CASSFSGTGDYEQYF

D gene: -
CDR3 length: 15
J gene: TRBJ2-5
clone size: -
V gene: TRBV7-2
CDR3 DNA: TGTGCCAGCAGCCCGACTAGGACGACCCCTGGGACCCAGTACTTC
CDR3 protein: CASSPTRTTPGTQYF

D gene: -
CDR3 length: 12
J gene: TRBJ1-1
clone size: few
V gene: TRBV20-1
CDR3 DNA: TGCAGTGCAAAAACAGGGCCCACTGAAGCTTTCTTT
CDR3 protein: CSAKTGPTEAFF

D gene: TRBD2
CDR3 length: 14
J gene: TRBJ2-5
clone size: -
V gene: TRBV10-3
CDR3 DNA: TGTGCCATCAGCGTCGGAGCGGGAGATGAGACCCAGTACTTC
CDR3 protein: CAISVGAGDETQYF

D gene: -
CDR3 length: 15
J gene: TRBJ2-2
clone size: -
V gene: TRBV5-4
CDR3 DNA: TGTGCCAGCAGCTTGTCCACCATGGGCACCGGGGAGCTGTTTTTT
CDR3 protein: CASSLSTMGTGELFF

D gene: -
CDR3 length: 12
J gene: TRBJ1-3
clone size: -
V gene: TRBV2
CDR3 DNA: TGTGCCAGCAGTGGTTACGGAACAACCATATATTTT
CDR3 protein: CASSGYGTTIYF

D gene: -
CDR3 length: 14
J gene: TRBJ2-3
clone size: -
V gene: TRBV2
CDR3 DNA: TGTGCCAGCAGTGTCGGCCTTGTCACAGATACGCAGTATTTT
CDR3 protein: CASSVGLVTDTQYF

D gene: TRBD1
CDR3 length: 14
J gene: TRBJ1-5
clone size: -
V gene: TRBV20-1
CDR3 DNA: TGCAGTGCTGGGACAGGGCGGGTGAATCAGCCCCAGCATTTT
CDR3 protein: CSAGTGRVNQPQHF

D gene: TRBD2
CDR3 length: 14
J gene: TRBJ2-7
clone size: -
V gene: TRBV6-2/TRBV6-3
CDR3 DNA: TGTGCCAGCAATGTAGCGGGAGGGAACTACGAGCAGTACTTC
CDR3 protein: CASNVAGGNYEQYF